The sequence of this T cell receptor beta chain was determined in a study of blood T cell repertoires in COVID-19. Study-level background: T cells, B-cell-depleted T cells, or PBMCs provided the cDNA or gDNA that served as material.

Authors' analysis steps: Using reference gene primer amplification, nucleated cell counts were estimated. The protocol was immunoSEQ multiplex PCR, while the TCRdb copy is restricted to in-frame clones and leaves out a portion. The V and J calls and clone size were taken over from that table, and D and trimming were inferred from the DNA. The repertoire consists of more than 300,000 clones, with about 90% occurring once and the leading ten covering about 1%. CDR3 length: 17 amino acids. Trimming pared 4 bases from V and 3 bases from J, leaving 21 bases between. CDR1 is LNHDA and CDR2 is SQIVND in the germline V gene (reference sequence). Followed over time, Seattle patients had been enrolled while infection was active.

The sequencing input was peripheral blood. This clonotype was sampled from a woman between 35 and 50 years old with COVID-19, enrolled during active disease. The J gene is TRBJ1-2, the V gene TRBV19, with D perhaps TRBD1 (6 bases). CDR3: CASSKLTQGPSYYGYTF. The CDR3 DNA reads as TGTGCCAGTAGTAAGCTCACACAGGGACCCTCTTACTATGGCTACACCTTC.